This TCR beta chain was recorded in a study of human T cells and chemical hapten exposure (dated by TCRdb to the early 2020s). Study-level background: For sensitization, 2% DPC in acetone was applied to a 2 cm by 2 cm area of upper inner arm skin. Patients additionally received weekly therapeutic DPC doses to the scalp throughout the roughly 26-week study period. Patch testing was done on the upper back using Finn chambers containing 0.01% DPC, and results were scored after 6 days according to International Contact Dermatitis Research Group standards. The patient cohort, mostly female, included alopecia areata with under or over 50% scalp involvement, alopecia totalis and alopecia universalis. Libraries were pooled for sequencing, and variation in per-sample TCR yields was attributed mainly to small differences in library volumes within the pool. Peripheral blood TCR repertoire changes were tracked in vivo in alopecia patients during primary and secondary sensitization to the hapten diphenylcyclopropenone (DPC). Blood samples were taken from patients before sensitization (week 0) and at 2, 6 and about 24 weeks after DPC sensitization. For TCR sequencing, blood came from about 29 alopecia patients at anywhere from one to four time points (pre-sensitization, 2, 6 and 24 weeks).

General conclusions and limits of the study: Patch test score was positively correlated with the number of PT1 expanded TCRs, with significance at thresholds 8, 16 and 32 but not at 4. All patients had alopecia, a presumed autoimmune disease, so their immune response might differ from that of healthy individuals. Significantly more large CDR3 similarity clusters were formed by expanded TCRs than by pre-sensitization or healthy control sets, consistent with antigen-driven responses. DPC sensitization did not change the number of TCRs with a frequency above 1 in 1000, and there was no evidence of changes in global repertoire structure. Repeated subsampling changed both the strength of the expansion versus patch-test correlation and the threshold at which the correlation became significant.

In light of the paper, this sample's time point label describes: pre-sensitization, week 0. This specimen's treatment or condition label, per the study, means: therapeutic diphenylcyclopropenone sensitization with weekly scalp DPC. At every patch-test visit, the blood draw took place before the patch test was put on. Patients were considered eligible if aged 18 to 70, diagnosed with alopecia and deemed suitable for DPC therapy, and patients were excluded if pregnant. Unfractionated whole blood was collected in Tempus Blood RNA tubes, and total RNA was extracted from that blood. The germline V gene encodes CDR1 MNHNS and CDR2 SASEGT. At the junction V is shortened by 5 bases and J by 2 bases; bases outside the gene matches: 6. The CDR3 sequence holds 15 residues, the cysteine and phenylalanine included. The kept DNA is CDR3 alone, 45 bases in frame from the first base. This clonotype was seen many times. Its specific antigen is unknown. No base quality information exists; no much larger clone differs at one position.

The library relied on RACE. Sequencing used a NextSeq 500. Library preparation attached unique molecular identifiers to individual cDNA molecules for quantitative, reproducible TCR counting. Both TCR alpha and TCR beta chains were sequenced from each blood RNA sample. As for the original processing: The median number of TCRs per sample was approximately 93,000, ranging from roughly 20,000 to 700,000. The Decombinator software suite was used to annotate V, J and CDR3 in the TCR reads. For the PS versus PT1 abundance plots, all samples were subsampled to the same number of TCRs (28,000). Expanded TCRs were defined as absent before sensitization and observed at least eight times at the 2-week time point. In TCRdb, the public reads were trimmed at Q25 with fastp and aligned with MiXCR, with productive beta chains retained. Each CDR3 protein appears once, grouped with its most common genes and DNA. TCRdb's processing, not the authors', yielded these V and J calls. This sample has over 300,000 distinct CDR3 sequences in its table, and roughly 5% of those were observed once. Of the sample, just over 2.5% is held by the ten largest clones.

The chain is encoded by TRBV6-1 joined to TRBJ1-2; 9 bases in between match TRBD1. Sequencing used whole blood, obtained in connection with sensitization to the hapten diphenylcyclopropenone (DPC). The TCR originated in a woman between 45 and 60 years old with alopecia areata. Some clones in this sample may be carry-over from other donors' samples. In nucleotide form, the sequence is TGTGCCAGCAGTCCCTGGACAGGGGACAACTATGGCTACACCTTC. Its translation reads: CASSPWTGDNYGYTF.